These 28 T cell receptor beta chains share one sample of origin, sequenced in a study of beta chain features in type 1 diabetes. The entirety of the isolated RNA underwent reverse transcription, so expressed TCRB transcripts were sequenced. Clones were sequenced by immunoSEQ multiplex PCR, and TCRdb holds only the in-frame ones, with some missing. The sample carries 350,000 to 450,000 clones, roughly 13% recorded once. Sequences were obtained from naive CD4+ T cells from blood. The receptors were gathered from a man aged 25-45 years in good health.

The chain employs TRBV5-1 and TRBJ2-2; the match to TRBD2 covers 10 bases. This CDR3 is 16 amino acids long. V lost 1 base, J lost 3 bases, and 3 bases stayed unmatched. CDR1 is SGHRS, CDR2 YFSETQ, per germline. The DNA for the CDR3 is TGCGCCAGCAGCTTGACTAGCGGGGTATACACCGGGGAGCTGTTTTTT. Translation gives CASSLTSGVYTGELFF.

The rearrangement links TRBV30 to TRBJ1-1; TRBD1 aligns across 7 bases. Germline CDR1 is GTSNPN and CDR2 is SVGIG (reference sequence). The CDR3 loop spans 13 amino acids. V shed 2 bases, J shed 5 bases, and the junction held 5 bases outside the gene matches. The CDR3 DNA is TGTGCCTGGAGTATACAGGGGTGGACTGAAGCTTTCTTT. The encoded protein is CAWSIQGWTEAFF.

Turning to this clone: Other DNA sequences in the sample encode the same CDR3. The chain is built from TRBV5-1 and TRBJ2-1; D remains unclear. Trimming pared 0 bases from V and 0 bases from J, leaving 1 base between. The CDR3 loop spans 13 amino acids. Germline V lookup: CDR1 SGHRS, CDR2 YFSETQ. The DNA for the CDR3 is TGCGCCAGCAGCTTGGACTCCTACAATGAGCAGTTCTTC. It specifies CASSLDSYNEQFF.

This clone was observed a few times. The chain carries TRBV19 and TRBJ2-3; D remains ambiguous. With 6 bases removed from V and 5 bases from J, the gap between germline ends came to 15 bases. CDR1 and CDR2 (germline): LNHDA, SQIVND (reference sequence). The CDR3 consists of 14 residues. CDR3 amino acids: CASSPTGLGDTQYF. The CDR3 DNA reads TGTGCCAGTAGCCCGACCGGCTTGGGAGATACGCAGTATTTT.

This clone was picked up a small number of times. V is TRBV12-5 and J is TRBJ1-2; D is uncertain. CDR1 LGHNT and CDR2 FRNRAP come from the germline V gene. Trimming stripped 0 bases from V and 5 bases from J, with 16 bases between. The CDR3 loop spans 16 amino acids. CDR3 nucleotides: TGTGCTAGTGGTTTGGTATTGGGGAAACTTTGGTATGGCTACACCTTC. This translates into CASGLVLGKLWYGYTF.

The chain is built from TRBV29-1 and TRBJ2-7, with unresolved D. The CDR3 is made up of 11 amino acids. V was pared by 7 bases and J by 4 bases, with 11 bases between. Germline V lookup: CDR1 SQVTM, CDR2 ANQGSEA. For the CDR3, the DNA is TGCAGCGCCAACTCTGGGTACGAGCAGTACTTC. Protein sequence: CSANSGYEQYF.

The chain is built from TRBV19 and TRBJ2-3; D may be TRBD1 (5 bases). Germline V lookup: CDR1 LNHDA, CDR2 SQIVND (reference sequence). The CDR3 runs to 14 residues. Deletions cut 5 bases from V and 2 bases from J, with 11 bases between. The CDR3 sequence: CASSPRQNTDTQYF. CDR3 coding DNA: TGTGCCAGTAGTCCTCGACAGAACACAGATACGCAGTATTTT.

This clone occurred a few times. The rearrangement links TRBV7-2 to TRBJ2-7; possibly TRBD1 for D (5 bases). The ends were cut back, 6 bases at V and 2 bases at J, with 14 bases in the middle. Germline V lookup: CDR1 SGHTA, CDR2 FQGNSA. This CDR3 is built from 14 residues. The CDR3 loop reads CASRPWQGPYEQYF. CDR3 sequence (DNA): TGTGCCAGCAGGCCATGGCAGGGCCCCTACGAGCAGTACTTC.

This clone occurred a few times. In nucleotides, the CDR3 is TGTGCCAGCAGCTACGCGCCTCTTGGGCGGGAGGAGAAAGAGCAGTACGTC. It yields the protein CASSYAPLGREEKEQYV. The chain joins TRBV4-2 to TRBJ2-7, with 8 bases matching TRBD2. Germline trimming cut 5 bases from V and 7 bases from J; bases unmatched to any gene: 19. CDR1 is LGHNA, CDR2 YNFKEQ, per germline. This CDR3 region has 17 residues.

This chain links TRBV19 with TRBJ2-5; 7 nucleotides line up with TRBD2. V trimming: 6 bases; J trimming: 2 bases; junction bases outside the gene matches: 9. Germline V gives CDR1 LNHDA, CDR2 SQIVND (reference sequence). This CDR3 has 15 amino acids. Written as DNA, the CDR3 is TGTGCCAGTAGATCGTCGGGGGGACTTCAAGAGACCCAGTACTTC. It is translated as CASRSSGGLQETQYF.

The V call is TRBV7-2, the J call TRBJ1-3; the D is unclear. The CDR3 is made up of 15 amino acids. The V gene lost 5 bases and the J gene lost 0 bases, with 11 bases spanning the gap. Looked up from germline, CDR1 is SGHTA and CDR2 is FQGNSA. CDR3 in amino acids: CASSPDEVSGNTIYF. CDR3 nucleotide sequence: TGTGCCAGCAGCCCGGATGAAGTCTCTGGAAACACCATATATTTT.

The chain employs TRBV7-2 and TRBJ2-1; 9 bases map to TRBD1. Germline CDR1 is SGHTA and CDR2 is FQGNSA. The CDR3 has 15 amino acids. With V trimmed by 5 bases and J by 7 bases, 9 bases remained unmatched. The CDR3 loop reads CASSPQQGARNEQFF. The CDR3 DNA is TGTGCCAGCAGCCCCCAACAGGGGGCGAGGAATGAGCAGTTCTTC.

V gene TRBV9 combines with J gene TRBJ2-1, with TRBD1 matching 7 bases. Unmatched junction bases numbered 8, after V lost 4 bases and J lost 1 base. The CDR3 is made up of 16 amino acids. The germline V gene has CDR1 SGDLS and CDR2 YYNGEE. This CDR3 is CASSPLPGGSYNEQFF. The CDR3 bases are TGTGCCAGCAGCCCCCTTCCAGGGGGTTCCTACAATGAGCAGTTCTTC.

This clone was counted a few times. The V and J genes are TRBV2 and TRBJ1-1; no firm D call. Germline lookup yields CDR1 SNHLY and CDR2 FYNNEI. The CDR3 contains 14 residues. Between the trimmed V and J ends, which lost 8 bases and 0 bases, there was a span of 13 bases. The CDR3 region has the DNA TGTGCCAGCGGGGAACAGTACTTGAACACTGAAGCTTTCTTT. It codes for CASGEQYLNTEAFF.

This chain connects TRBV18 to TRBJ1-2; TRBD1 might be the D (6 bases). The CDR3 consists of 14 residues. With 3 bases removed from V and 3 bases from J, the gap between germline ends came to 11 bases. Per the germline V gene, CDR1 is KGHSH and CDR2 is LQKENI. DNA for the CDR3: TGTGCCAGCTCACCGCGGGCAGGGGACTATGGCTACACCTTC. Its translation: CASSPRAGDYGYTF.

J is TRBJ1-1 and V is TRBV9, with D possibly matching TRBD1 (5 bases). CDR3 length: 15 amino acids. The V end was cut by 3 bases, the J end by 0 bases, with 12 bases between. From germline, CDR1 is SGDLS and CDR2 YYNGEE. CDR3 DNA: TGTGCCAGCAGCGCGGCGGGACGGATGAACACTGAAGCTTTCTTT. It codes for CASSAAGRMNTEAFF.

This chain uses TRBV5-6 with TRBJ2-5; possible D gene TRBD2, 5 bases. Trimming pared 2 bases from V and 2 bases from J, leaving 19 bases between. The CDR3 sequence is 17 residues long. CDR1 is SGHDT, CDR2 YYEEEE, per germline. CDR3 amino acids: CASSFESGLRQQETQYF. The CDR3 DNA follows: TGTGCCAGCAGCTTTGAGAGCGGCTTAAGGCAACAAGAGACCCAGTACTTC.

This clone has only a few counts. The chain couples TRBV4-1 to TRBJ1-2; D possibly corresponds to TRBD1 (5 bases). Trimming cost V 4 bases and J 3 bases, with 15 bases left between them. Germline V gene lookup returns CDR1 MGHRA and CDR2 YSYEKL. The CDR3 runs 15 residues. The CDR3 bases are TGCGCCAGCAGCCGGCTGGGCTCGGGGGACTATGGCTACACCTTC. Encoded protein: CASSRLGSGDYGYTF.

This clone showed up just a few times. This chain connects TRBV6-5 to TRBJ2-5; tentative D call: TRBD2 (6 bases). The germline V gene has CDR1 MNHEY and CDR2 SVGAGI. The V end was cut by 0 bases, the J end by 7 bases, with 18 bases between. CDR3 length equals 16 residues. The CDR3 region is CASSYSMEGPRGTQYF. The CDR3 bases are TGTGCCAGCAGTTACTCGATGGAGGGACCGCGCGGGACCCAGTACTTC.

This chain joins TRBV19 and TRBJ2-1, with 11 bases lining up with TRBD1. Germline assignment: CDR1 LNHDA and CDR2 SQIVND (reference sequence). With V trimmed by 6 bases and J by 2 bases, 9 bases remained unmatched. CDR3 length equals 17 residues. The CDR3 DNA sequence: TGTGCCAGTAGCCTCGGGACAGGGGGTATCGCCTACAATGAGCAGTTCTTC. As protein: CASSLGTGGIAYNEQFF. Based on the CDR3 plus reference TRBV19 and TRBJ2-1, the full variable domain is DGGITQSPKYLFRKEGQNVTLSCEQNLNHDAMYWYRQDPGQGLRLIYYSQIVNDFQKGDIAEGYSVSREKKESFPLTVTSAQKNPTAFYLCASSLGTGGIAYNEQFFGPGTRLTVL.

This clone was detected a few times. V usage is TRBV25-1 and J usage is TRBJ2-7, with 10 bases lining up with TRBD2. The CDR3 loop spans 17 amino acids. Germline V gives CDR1 MGHDK, CDR2 SYGVNS. The CDR3 reads CGMGLAGVPSYSYEQYV. CDR3 bases: TGTGGGATGGGTCTAGCGGGAGTACCCTCGTACTCCTACGAGCAGTACGTC.

This chain joins TRBV9 and TRBJ2-3; D remains ambiguous. With 2 bases removed from V and 3 bases from J, the gap between germline ends came to 10 bases. This CDR3 region has 14 residues. CDR1 is SGDLS and CDR2 is YYNGEE in the germline V gene. CDR3 loop: CASSVWTETDTQYF. The CDR3 nucleotides are TGTGCCAGCAGCGTTTGGACGGAAACAGATACGCAGTATTTT.

The chain joins TRBV29-1 to TRBJ2-5; 9 nucleotides align to TRBD1. The V gene's germline CDR1 is SQVTM and CDR2 ANQGSEA. The CDR3 has 13 amino acids. With V trimmed by 5 bases and J by 5 bases, 6 bases remained unmatched. For the CDR3, the DNA is TGCAGCGTTCAACAGGGGGCGGGTGAGACCCAGTACTTC. Translated: CSVQQGAGETQYF.

This clone was counted only a few times. Other DNA sequences within the sample encode an identical CDR3. The genes are TRBV4-3 and TRBJ1-1; D call uncertain. Trimming pared 0 bases from V and 3 bases from J, leaving 5 bases between. Germline V gives CDR1 LGHNA, CDR2 YSLEER. This CDR3 has 13 residues. CDR3 DNA sequence: TGCGCCAGCAGCCAAGATCGGGACACTGAAGCTTTCTTT. Encoded protein: CASSQDRDTEAFF.

This chain connects TRBV25-1 to TRBJ1-2; a weak D match, TRBD1 (6 bases). The V end was cut by 8 bases, the J end by 3 bases, with 10 bases between. The CDR3 runs to 12 residues. Germline V CDR1 and CDR2: MGHDK, SYGVNS. CDR3 DNA: TGTGCCAGCCAGCAGGGGTACTATGGCTACACCTTC. Its protein is CASQQGYYGYTF.

This clone turned up a few times. The chain is built from TRBV30 and TRBJ2-2, with 10 bases fitting TRBD2. This CDR3 region has 13 residues. The V gene's germline CDR1 is GTSNPN and CDR2 SVGIG (reference sequence). V was pared by 7 bases and J by 6 bases, with 5 bases of the junction left unmatched. CDR3 sequence reads: CALVSGRAGELFF. CDR3 in DNA: TGTGCCTTAGTAAGCGGGAGGGCCGGGGAGCTGTTTTTT.

The CDR3 is CASTSLGRRGDIQYF. The CDR3 bases are TGTGCCAGCACGAGTCTGGGGCGTAGGGGAGACATTCAGTACTTC. The chain has TRBV7-8 and TRBJ2-4, with D possibly called TRBD1 or TRBD2 (5 bases each). There are 15 residues in the CDR3. Germline CDR1 and CDR2: SGHVS and FQNEAQ. V gave up 7 bases and J gave up 8 bases, with 21 bases separating them. The variable domain in full, with the rest retrieved from reference TRBV7-8 and TRBJ2-4, is GAGVSQSPRYKVAKRGQDVALRCDPISGHVSLFWYQQALGQGPEFLTYFQNEAQLDKSGLPSDRFFAERPEGSVSTLKIQRTQQEDSAVYLCASTSLGRRGDIQYFGAGTRLSVL.

The J gene is TRBJ2-5, the V gene TRBV15; 8 nucleotides line up with TRBD1. The length of the CDR3 is 15 residues. Losses at the gene ends were 0 bases for V and 2 bases for J; bases not matched to a gene: 2. Looked up from germline, CDR1 is LNHNV and CDR2 is YYDKDF (reference sequence). CDR3 in DNA: TGTGCCACCAGCAGAGAACAGGGGGTACAAGAGACCCAGTACTTC. Its translation: CATSREQGVQETQYF.